This T cell receptor beta chain comes out of a study of shared clonotypes between healthy human individuals. Study as a whole: The composition of the donors was two women and a few men aged 18 to 49.

The study's findings and limits: An effect of sequencing depth on clonotype sharing among donors was expected.

With regard to this clone: Its specificity is not known.

In the study's own analysis: Filtering differed for immunoSEQ, which gave only junction sequences without quality scores. The method was immunoSEQ multiplex PCR; TCRdb's version includes in-frame clones alone and lacks a portion of them. V and J calls and clone size are given by that table; D and trimming were obtained from the DNA. Among about 600,000 clones listed, about 96% were seen once. This TCR came from a woman younger than 45 in good health. What was sequenced was naive CD4+ T cells sorted from blood. Subset indicated: CD45RA+ positively selected.

Here the CDR3 DNA reads TGTGCCAGCCGAGCGGGAGACGAGCAGTACTTC. Translating gives CASRAGDEQYF. This chain joins TRBV28 and TRBJ2-7; 8 nucleotides line up with TRBD2. Germline V lookup: CDR1 MDHEN, CDR2 SYDVKM. The V and J ends lost 8 bases and 5 bases, in that order; junction bases with no gene match: 2. CDR3 length: 11 residues. The full variable domain, in which reference TRBV28 and TRBJ2-7 provide the parts outside the CDR3, is DVKVTQSSRYLVKRTGEKVFLECVQDMDHENMFWYRQDPGLGLRLIYFSYDVKMKEKGDIPEGYSVSREKKERFSLILESASTNQTSMYLCASRAGDEQYFGPGTRLTVT.